Each of the 17 T cell receptor beta chains below was sequenced from the same sample in a study of control samples from healthy donors and cancer patients. Method: immunoSEQ multiplex PCR; TCRdb's copy keeps in-frame clones and lacks some. The table lists around 180,000 clones, about 90% of them singletons. Material: blood. These receptors were taken from a woman between 40 and 55 years old in good health.

The chain employs TRBV19 and TRBJ2-3, with D possibly TRBD1 on 6 matching bases. The germline gives CDR1 LNHDA, CDR2 SQIVND (reference sequence). Trimming cost V 3 bases and J 5 bases, with 12 bases left between them. The CDR3 spans 14 residues. The CDR3 reads CASSIQGPEDTQYF. DNA for the CDR3: TGTGCCAGTAGTATCCAGGGGCCCGAAGATACGCAGTATTTT.

This clone was observed a handful of times. J is TRBJ2-7 and V is TRBV11-2, with D possibly matching TRBD2 (7 bases). CDR3 size: 15 residues. Germline CDR1 and CDR2: SGHAT and FQNNGV. V was shortened by 4 bases and J by 4 bases, with 17 bases between the two germline ends. CDR3 region: CASSWQTGGAYEQYF. The DNA for the CDR3 is TGTGCCAGCAGCTGGCAAACTGGGGGGGCTTACGAGCAGTACTTC.

The V gene is TRBV6-5, the J gene TRBJ2-6; D gene unclear. Germline CDR1 and CDR2: MNHEY and SVGAGI. This CDR3 comprises 14 residues. V shed 10 bases and J shed 0 bases, with 10 bases lying between them. The CDR3 here is CATLIFSGANVLTF. CDR3 in DNA: TGTGCCACCTTAATCTTCTCTGGGGCCAACGTCCTGACTTTC.

Comment on this clone: The identical CDR3 is also encoded by other nucleotide sequences in the sample. The chain couples TRBV5-1 to TRBJ2-3, with 7 positions matching TRBD1. The CDR3 is made up of 13 amino acids. V lost 4 bases to trimming and J lost 4 bases; unmatched junction nucleotides: 3. Germline CDR1 reads SGHRS; CDR2 reads YFSETQ. Here the CDR3 DNA reads TGCGCCAGCAGCGAACAGGGGTCAGATACGCAGTATTTT. Translating gives CASSEQGSDTQYF.

The chain employs TRBV13 and TRBJ2-2; D is undetermined. The CDR3 runs 12 residues. Trimming left V 3 bases short and J 7 bases short, with 6 bases between. CDR1 is PRHDT, CDR2 FYEKMQ, per germline (reference sequence). CDR3 nucleotides: TGTGCCAGCAGCTTCCAATTCGGGGAGCTGTTTTTT. Protein sequence: CASSFQFGELFF.

The gene calls are TRBV19 and TRBJ2-1; possibly TRBD2 for D (5 bases). Per the germline V gene, CDR1 is LNHDA and CDR2 is SQIVND (reference sequence). This CDR3 is built from 15 residues. V gave up 5 bases and J gave up 2 bases, with 13 bases separating them. The CDR3 region has the DNA TGTGCCAGTAGTTTCCCCGCCGGGGCCTACAATGAGCAGTTCTTC. This sequence encodes CASSFPAGAYNEQFF. The variable domain in full, with the rest retrieved from reference TRBV19 and TRBJ2-1, is DGGITQSPKYLFRKEGQNVTLSCEQNLNHDAMYWYRQDPGQGLRLIYYSQIVNDFQKGDIAEGYSVSREKKESFPLTVTSAQKNPTAFYLCASSFPAGAYNEQFFGPGTRLTVL.

This clone was counted a single time. The chain combines TRBV19 with TRBJ1-1; TRBD1 matches 8 bases. The CDR3 loop spans 14 amino acids. Per the germline V gene, CDR1 is LNHDA and CDR2 is SQIVND (reference sequence). V lost 9 bases to trimming and J lost 4 bases; unmatched junction nucleotides: 10. CDR3 DNA: TGTGCCAGCGGGGATACAGGGGGAGGCACTGAAGCTTTCTTT. This sequence encodes CASGDTGGGTEAFF.

The V call is TRBV19, the J call TRBJ2-1, with D perhaps matching TRBD1 or TRBD2 (6 bases each). CDR3 length equals 17 residues. The germline V gene has CDR1 LNHDA and CDR2 SQIVND (reference sequence). The ends were cut back, 6 bases at V and 6 bases at J, with 24 bases in the middle. CDR3 in amino acids: CASSPGLSRGAFNEQFF. In nucleotides, the CDR3 is TGTGCCAGTAGCCCAGGACTATCGAGGGGGGCATTCAATGAGCAGTTCTTC.

The V gene is TRBV9, the J gene TRBJ2-7, with no clear D. This CDR3 is built from 15 residues. Deletions cut 2 bases from V and 1 base from J, with 13 bases between. Germline loops: CDR1 SGDLS, CDR2 YYNGEE. CDR3 sequence (DNA): TGTGCCAGCAGCGTGGGGTCAGGTTTTTCCTACGAGCAGTACTTC. It translates to CASSVGSGFSYEQYF.

The chain combines TRBV3-1 (or the pseudogene TRBV3-2) with TRBJ1-2; unclear D gene. The V end was cut by 0 bases, the J end by 4 bases, with 12 bases between. The CDR3 has 15 amino acids. Germline V gene sequence: CDR1 LGHDT, CDR2 YNNKEL (reference sequence). In DNA form, the CDR3 reads TGTGCCAGCAGCCAAGATCAGGTACAGACCTATGGCTACACCTTC. This encodes CASSQDQVQTYGYTF.

V gene TRBV10-3 combines with J gene TRBJ2-7, with 8 bases that match TRBD1. Germline lookup yields CDR1 ENHRY and CDR2 SYGVKD. Trimming cost V 8 bases and J 4 bases; bases outside gene matches: 4. The CDR3 totals 12 residues. Here the CDR3 DNA reads TGTGCCATCGGGCAGGGGGCATACGAGCAGTACTTC. This sequence encodes CAIGQGAYEQYF.

This clone was picked up one time. This chain links TRBV2 with TRBJ1-6, with 8 bases fitting TRBD1. This CDR3 has 15 residues. The V gene's germline CDR1 is SNHLY and CDR2 FYNNEI. The V gene end was trimmed by 10 bases and the J gene end by 7 bases; junction bases not matched to a gene: 12. The CDR3 region is CATVDRVIRNSPLHF. The CDR3 nucleotides are TGTGCCACCGTGGACAGGGTCATTAGGAATTCACCCCTCCACTTT.

This chain connects TRBV6-5 to TRBJ1-1; D call uncertain. This CDR3 has 13 residues. Per the germline V gene, CDR1 is MNHEY and CDR2 is SVGAGI. V was pared by 0 bases and J by 7 bases, with 9 bases between. DNA of the CDR3: TGTGCCAGCAGTTACTCGACCTGGAGTGAAGCTTTCTTT. Protein product: CASSYSTWSEAFF.

The genes are TRBV4-1 and TRBJ2-3; D possibly matches TRBD1 or TRBD2 (5 bases each). The germline V gene has CDR1 MGHRA and CDR2 YSYEKL. The CDR3 loop spans 15 amino acids. Trimming removed 4 bases from V and 1 base from J, with 12 bases in between. CDR3 sequence (DNA): TGCGCCAGCAGCCCACGACGGGGCGGCACAGATACGCAGTATTTT. Translated: CASSPRRGGTDTQYF.

V usage is TRBV3-1 (or the pseudogene TRBV3-2) and J usage is TRBJ2-4; TRBD1 is a possible D gene (5 bases). V dropped 3 bases and J dropped 0 bases, with 12 bases sitting between them. The CDR3 covers 16 residues. Germline CDR1 is LGHDT and CDR2 is YNNKEL (reference sequence). CDR3 residues: CASSHGRALAKNIQYF. DNA for the CDR3: TGTGCCAGCAGCCACGGCAGGGCCCTAGCCAAAAACATTCAGTACTTC.

The gene calls are TRBV10-2 and TRBJ1-1; TRBD1 matches at 9 bases. After removal of 4 bases from V and 11 bases from J, the junction contained 5 bases not matched to a gene. CDR1 is WSHSY, CDR2 SAAADI, per germline. The CDR3 covers 12 residues. CDR3 residues: CASSAGQGRAFF. CDR3 nucleotides: TGCGCCAGCAGTGCCGGACAGGGGAGGGCTTTCTTT.

This chain uses TRBV11-2 with TRBJ1-6; no firm D call. Looked up from germline, CDR1 is SGHAT and CDR2 is FQNNGV. The length of the CDR3 is 13 residues. V lost 3 bases and J 7 bases, leaving 7 bases between the germline ends. The CDR3 loop is CASSFQGNSPLHF. CDR3 sequence (DNA): TGTGCCAGCAGCTTCCAAGGGAATTCACCCCTCCACTTT.